This T cell receptor beta chain was sequenced in a study of shared clonotypes between healthy human individuals. Overall study: Those who served as donors were a couple of women and a few men between the ages of 18 and 49.

Note on this clone: The target antigen is unknown.

The germline V gene has CDR1 SGHVS and CDR2 FQNEAQ. The CDR3 contains 16 residues. Notes on the study in general: Sampling involved blood alone; tissue repertoires likely differ. Roughly 5% of naive CD4 clonotypes were shared across four donors.

TCRdb keeps only in-frame clones here, not all; method: immunoSEQ multiplex PCR. The sample includes 2.3 million or so clones, more than 85% of them seen just once. The V call is TRBV7-8, the J call TRBJ2-5; D may be TRBD2 (5 bases). The J call may be faulty, since TRBJ2-7 better matches the DNA end. The source of this sequence is a man aged 18 to 29 in good health. Some clones in this sample may be carry-over from other donors' samples. Sequencing input: naive CD4+ T cells from PBMCs. Noted subset: CD45RA+ positively selected. The CDR3 here is CASSAHRLGSSYEQYF. The CDR3 region has the DNA TGTGCCAGCAGCGCCCATAGGTTGGGGAGCTCCTACGAGCAGTACTTC.